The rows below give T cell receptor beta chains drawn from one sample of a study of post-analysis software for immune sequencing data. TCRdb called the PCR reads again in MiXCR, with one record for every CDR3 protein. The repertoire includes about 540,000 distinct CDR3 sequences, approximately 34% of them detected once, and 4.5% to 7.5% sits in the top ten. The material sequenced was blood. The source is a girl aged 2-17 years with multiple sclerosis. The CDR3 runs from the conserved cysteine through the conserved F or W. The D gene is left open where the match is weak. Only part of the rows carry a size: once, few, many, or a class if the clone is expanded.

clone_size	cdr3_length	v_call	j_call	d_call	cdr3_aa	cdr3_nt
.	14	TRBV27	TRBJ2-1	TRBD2	CASSELAGEYEQFF	TGTGCCAGCAGCGAACTAGCGGGGGAATATGAGCAGTTCTTC
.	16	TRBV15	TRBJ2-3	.	CATSRDPRTTTDTQYF	TGTGCCACCAGCAGAGATCCTCGGACTACCACAGATACGCAGTATTTT
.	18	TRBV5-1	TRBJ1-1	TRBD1	CASSLVPTGVNHNTEAFF	TGCGCCAGCAGCTTGGTACCGACAGGGGTAAACCATAACACTGAAGCTTTCTTT
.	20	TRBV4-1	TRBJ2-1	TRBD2	CASSSLGLAGGLSSYNEQFF	TGCGCCAGCAGCTCCCTTGGACTAGCGGGGGGCCTAAGCTCCTACAATGAGCAGTTCTTC
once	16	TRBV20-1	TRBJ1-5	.	CSANYSIGTDNQPQHF	TGCAGTGCTAATTATTCAATCGGGACTGATAATCAGCCCCAGCATTTT
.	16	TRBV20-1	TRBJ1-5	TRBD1	CSARDYTGGFNQPQHF	TGCAGTGCTAGAGATTACACAGGGGGTTTCAATCAGCCCCAGCATTTT
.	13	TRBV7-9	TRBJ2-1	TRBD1	CASSPMTGTGEFF	TGTGCCAGCAGCCCAATGACAGGGACAGGGGAGTTCTTC
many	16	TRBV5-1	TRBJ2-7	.	CASSPSLGTRIYEQYF	TGCGCCAGCAGCCCGTCTCTCGGGACCCGGATCTACGAGCAGTACTTC
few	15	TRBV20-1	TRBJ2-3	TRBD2	CSATPGGGRSDTQYF	TGCAGTGCTACCCCCGGGGGGGGGCGTTCAGATACGCAGTATTTT
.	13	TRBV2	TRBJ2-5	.	CASRPGAQKTQYF	TGTGCCAGCAGGCCTGGGGCACAAAAGACCCAGTACTTC
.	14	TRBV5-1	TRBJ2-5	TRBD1	CASRRTGAEETQYF	TGCGCCAGCAGAAGGACAGGGGCTGAGGAGACCCAGTACTTC
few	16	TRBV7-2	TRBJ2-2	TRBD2	CASSDRLAANTGELFF	TGTGCCAGCAGCGACCGACTAGCCGCGAACACCGGGGAGTTGTTTTTT
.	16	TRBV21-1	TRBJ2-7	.	CASSSRPGRITYEQYF	TGTGCCAGCAGCTCACGACCGGGACGGATCACCTACGAGCAGTACTTC
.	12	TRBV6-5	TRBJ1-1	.	CATLTGDTEAFF	TGTGCCACCCTAACAGGAGACACTGAAGCTTTCTTT